This entry lists 17 T cell receptor beta chains sequenced from one sample in a study of graft-versus-host responses after intestinal transplantation. Method: immunoSEQ multiplex PCR; TCRdb's copy keeps in-frame clones and lacks some. The sample consists of about 86,000 clones, about 88% of them appearing once. Their antigens are not known. Specimen: unstimulated CD4+ T cells sorted from spleen or lymph node cells, collected before transplant. Source of these receptors: a human donor who was the organ donor for an intestinal transplant.

V gene TRBV18 combines with J gene TRBJ2-7, with TRBD2 as a possible D gene (5 bases). Germline assignment: CDR1 KGHSH and CDR2 LQKENI. The CDR3 is 14 amino acids. The germline V and J ends were trimmed by 3 bases and 2 bases, with 11 bases remaining between them. CDR3 nucleotides: TGTGCCAGCTCACCCTCCAGCGGCCCCTACGAGCAGTACTTC. Translated: CASSPSSGPYEQYF.

The rearrangement uses TRBV9 and TRBJ2-1; D gene uncertain. The CDR3 sequence is 15 residues long. Looked up from germline, CDR1 is SGDLS and CDR2 is YYNGEE. V gave up 0 bases and J gave up 10 bases, with 17 bases separating them. CDR3 DNA: TGTGCCAGCAGCGTAGCGGGTCGTGACCTTGGGGAGCAGTTCTTC. It encodes CASSVAGRDLGEQFF.

V usage is TRBV5-1 and J usage is TRBJ2-1; 7 bases match TRBD2. After removal of 0 bases from V and 7 bases from J, the junction contained 10 bases not matched to a gene. Germline V lookup: CDR1 SGHRS, CDR2 YFSETQ. The CDR3 consists of 16 residues. DNA of the CDR3: TGCGCCAGCAGCTTGGAGGTTGGTGGGACTACAAATGAGCAGTTCTTC. This translates into CASSLEVGGTTNEQFF.

The V call is TRBV19, the J call TRBJ2-3, with 10 bases identical to TRBD2. The V gene end was trimmed by 10 bases and the J gene end by 5 bases; junction bases not matched to a gene: 12. Germline values: CDR1 LNHDA, CDR2 SQIVND (reference sequence). This CDR3 region has 15 residues. CDR3 DNA: TGTGCCACCTCTAGCGGGAGTGGCTCTCTAGATACGCAGTATTTT. This gives the protein CATSSGSGSLDTQYF.

V is TRBV19 and J is TRBJ2-6; D is possibly TRBD1 (5 bases). The CDR3 extends over 18 amino acids. Per the germline V gene, CDR1 is LNHDA and CDR2 is SQIVND (reference sequence). The V and J ends lost 1 base and 0 bases respectively, with 13 bases between them. Here the CDR3 DNA reads TGTGCCAGTAGTATAGTACAGGCACCACCCTCTGGGGCCAACGTCCTGACTTTC. Encoded protein: CASSIVQAPPSGANVLTF.

This chain connects TRBV28 to TRBJ2-6, with D unresolved. Per the germline V gene, CDR1 is MDHEN and CDR2 is SYDVKM. Trimming pared 4 bases from V and 4 bases from J, leaving 11 bases between. CDR3 size: 15 residues. The chain's CDR3 is CASSSPLGGANVLTF. CDR3 sequence (DNA): TGTGCCAGCAGTTCCCCCCTCGGGGGGGCCAACGTCCTGACTTTC.

This rearrangement joins TRBV2 to TRBJ2-7; a possible D gene is TRBD1 (5 bases). V dropped 6 bases and J dropped 2 bases, with 14 bases sitting between them. CDR1 is SNHLY, CDR2 FYNNEI, per germline. The CDR3 totals 14 residues. CDR3 in amino acids: CASRGRQITYEQYF. CDR3 coding DNA: TGTGCCAGCAGGGGGCGGCAGATAACCTACGAGCAGTACTTC. Using reference TRBV2 and TRBJ2-7 for the parts outside the CDR3, the full variable domain is EPEVTQTPSHQVTQMGQEVILRCVPISNHLYFYWYRQILGQKVEFLVSFYNNEISEKSEIFDDQFSVERPDGSNFTLKIRSTKLEDSAMYFCASRGRQITYEQYFGPGTRLTVT.

V is TRBV7-3 and J is TRBJ1-3; no reliable D call. The germline CDR1 and CDR2 sequences are SGHTA and FQGTGA. The V end lost 7 bases, the J end lost 6 bases, and 19 bases lay between the germline ends. The CDR3 length is 15 residues. CDR3 bases: TGTGCCAGCACGGATCAATCGCACAGCTCAAACACCATATATTTT. Its protein is CASTDQSHSSNTIYF.

The rearrangement uses TRBV2 and TRBJ2-7; 7 bases agree with TRBD1. V trimming: 10 bases; J trimming: 1 base; junction bases outside the gene matches: 10. The CDR3 runs to 14 residues. Germline CDR1 SNHLY, CDR2 FYNNEI. The CDR3 sequence: CATRRTGFSYEQYF. In nucleotides, the CDR3 is TGTGCCACCAGGCGGACAGGTTTTTCCTACGAGCAGTACTTC.

This sequence joins TRBV4-1 and TRBJ2-7, with TRBD2 matching over 10 bases. CDR3 length: 16 amino acids. The germline gives CDR1 MGHRA, CDR2 YSYEKL. V was clipped by 1 base and J by 7 bases; unmatched bases: 10. CDR3 residues: CASSQALTSGHIEQYF. As DNA, the CDR3 is TGCGCCAGCAGCCAAGCCCTGACTAGCGGGCATATTGAGCAGTACTTC.

This clone has just a few counts. This rearrangement joins TRBV6-5 to TRBJ1-1; perhaps TRBD1 as D (6 bases). The CDR3 consists of 14 residues. The V gene's germline CDR1 is MNHEY and CDR2 SVGAGI. V lost 5 bases, J lost 0 bases, and 10 bases lay in between. This CDR3 is CASSLQGMNTEAFF. The CDR3 bases are TGTGCCAGCAGTCTACAGGGAATGAACACTGAAGCTTTCTTT.

This clone was seen more than once but under ten times. V gene TRBV5-4 combines with J gene TRBJ1-2; TRBD1 agrees at 8 bases. Germline lookup yields CDR1 SGHNT and CDR2 YYREEE (reference sequence). The CDR3 sequence is 13 residues long. Trimming removed 4 bases from V and 7 bases from J; junction bases left unmatched: 6. The CDR3 sequence is CASSQTGAGGYTF. CDR3 in DNA: TGTGCCAGCAGCCAGACAGGGGCTGGTGGCTACACCTTC.

The chain links TRBV19 to TRBJ2-3; 10 bases are shared with TRBD2. In germline, CDR1 is LNHDA, CDR2 SQIVND (reference sequence). The CDR3 is 16 amino acids. V lost 3 bases, J lost 8 bases, and 11 bases stayed unmatched. CDR3 loop: CASSIGASGSLGTQYF. The DNA for the CDR3 is TGTGCCAGTAGTATTGGGGCTAGCGGGAGTTTAGGTACGCAGTATTTT.

V and J are TRBV4-1 and TRBJ2-3, with 7 positions matching TRBD1. The CDR3 loop spans 14 amino acids. Trimming took 2 bases from V and 5 from J; bases not matched to a gene: 4. Germline V gives CDR1 MGHRA, CDR2 YSYEKL. The DNA for the CDR3 is TGCGCCAGCAGCCAACAACAGGGGTTAGATACGCAGTATTTT. Amino acids: CASSQQQGLDTQYF.

The chain couples TRBV28 to TRBJ1-3; D gene ambiguous. Trimming took off 10 bases at V and 8 bases at J, with 21 bases between the two ends. Germline V CDR1 and CDR2: MDHEN, SYDVKM. CDR3 length: 14 residues. CDR3 region: CATIHGLGGDTIYF. The DNA of the CDR3 is TGTGCCACTATCCACGGGTTGGGAGGAGACACCATATATTTT.

The V gene is TRBV9, the J gene TRBJ2-1; 10 bases line up with TRBD2. The CDR3 has 15 residues. Germline V CDR1 and CDR2: SGDLS, YYNGEE. After removal of 0 bases from V and 6 bases from J, the junction contained 3 bases not matched to a gene. CDR3 sequence: CASSVEIAGGNEQFF. The CDR3 DNA sequence: TGTGCCAGCAGCGTAGAGATAGCGGGAGGCAATGAGCAGTTCTTC.

This chain links TRBV18 with TRBJ1-4; 9 bases are shared with TRBD1. CDR3 length: 15 residues. The J segment lost 7 bases and the V segment lost 0 bases, leaving 3 bases of the junction unmatched. From germline, CDR1 is KGHSH and CDR2 LQKENI. The CDR3 DNA is TGTGCCAGCTCACCACCGGGACAGGGCGGTGAAAAACTGTTTTTT. Translating it yields CASSPPGQGGEKLFF. The variable domain in full, with the rest retrieved from reference TRBV18 and TRBJ1-4, is NAGVMQNPRHLVRRRGQEARLRCSPMKGHSHVYWYRQLPEEGLKFMVYLQKENIIDESGMPKERFSAEFPKEGPSILRIQQVVRGDSAAYFCASSPPGQGGEKLFFGSGTQLSVL.